In this sample, the clone carrying this T cell receptor beta chain turned up a few times. Its antigen is still unknown. Amplified TCR beta CDR3 regions came from RNA transcripts. With the HTBI primer set, the TCR CDR3 went through a first round of RT-PCR. Each CDR3 protein is one row after TCRdb ran MiXCR on the multiplex PCR reads. The sample includes about 360,000 distinct CDR3 sequences, roughly 25% seen only once; the top ten take more than 60%. This specimen belongs to a study of T cells in Graves' hyperthyroidism and ophthalmopathy. Study results and caveats: Blood held most thyroid clonotypes expanded above 0.001 frequency.

The origin of this receptor is a man over 45 with Graves' hyperthyroidism. Sequenced sample: blood.

The CDR3 reads CASRPRTSVGIGSTDTQYF. The CDR3 DNA reads as TGTGCCAGCAGGCCGCGGACTAGCGTGGGTATTGGGAGCACAGATACGCAGTATTTT. This chain connects TRBV2 to TRBJ2-3, with 9 bases fitting TRBD2. J gave up 0 bases and V 6 bases, and 16 bases lay outside the gene matches. The CDR3 has 19 amino acids. Germline values: CDR1 SNHLY, CDR2 FYNNEI.